This paragraph reports one TCR beta chain. Its antigen remains unknown. The source of the sample is a study of T cell responses to AZD1222 COVID-19 vaccine. The table came from immunoSEQ multiplex PCR; TCRdb's copy has only in-frame clones and leaves some out. Of under 150,000 clones in the sample, 90% were seen once. V was clipped by 2 bases and J by 9 bases, with 8 bases between them. In germline, CDR1 is SGHTA, CDR2 FQGNSA. The CDR3 is 12 residues long. Notes on the study in general: Nearly half of spike-specific TCRs reportedly target variant regions that are unmutated in the B.1.351 and B.1.1.7 variants. Compared with day 0, the breadth and depth of the Spike-specific TCR repertoire rose significantly after two doses of AZD1222.

The clonotype originates from an adult in good health. This material consisted of peripheral blood, taken on day 0 of AZD1222 vaccination. The chain employs TRBV7-2 and TRBJ1-3; D gene ambiguous. The CDR3 protein is CASSLSRGTIYF. Here the CDR3 DNA reads TGTGCCAGCAGCTTATCCCGCGGCACCATATATTTT.